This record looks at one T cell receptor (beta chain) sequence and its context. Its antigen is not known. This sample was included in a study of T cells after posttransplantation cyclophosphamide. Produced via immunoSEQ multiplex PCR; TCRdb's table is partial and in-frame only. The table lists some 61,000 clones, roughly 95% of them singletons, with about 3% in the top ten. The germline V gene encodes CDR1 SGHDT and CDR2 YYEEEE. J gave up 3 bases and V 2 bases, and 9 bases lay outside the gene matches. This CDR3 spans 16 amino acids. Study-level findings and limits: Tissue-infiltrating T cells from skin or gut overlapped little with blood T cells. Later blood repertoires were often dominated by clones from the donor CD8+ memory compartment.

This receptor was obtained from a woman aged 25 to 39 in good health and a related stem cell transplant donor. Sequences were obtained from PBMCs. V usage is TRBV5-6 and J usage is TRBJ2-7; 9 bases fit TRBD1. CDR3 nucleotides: TGTGCCAGCAGCTTTAGGGTGTCGGGACAGGGCTACGAGCAGTACTTC. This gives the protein CASSFRVSGQGYEQYF. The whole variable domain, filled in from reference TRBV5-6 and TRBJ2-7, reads DAGVTQSPTHLIKTRGQQVTLRCSPKSGHDTVSWYQQALGQGPQFIFQYYEEEERQRGNFPDRFSGHQFPNYSSELNVNALLLGDSALYLCASSFRVSGQGYEQYFGPGTRLTVT.